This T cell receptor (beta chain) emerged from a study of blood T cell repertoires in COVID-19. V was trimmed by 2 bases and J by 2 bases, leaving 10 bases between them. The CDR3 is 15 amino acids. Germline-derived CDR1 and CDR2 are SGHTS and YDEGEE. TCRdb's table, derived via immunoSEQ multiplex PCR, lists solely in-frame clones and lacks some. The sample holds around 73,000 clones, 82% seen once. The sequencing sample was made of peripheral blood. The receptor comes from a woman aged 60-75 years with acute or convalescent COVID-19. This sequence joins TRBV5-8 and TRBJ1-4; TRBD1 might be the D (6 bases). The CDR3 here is CASSLGDTTNEKLFF. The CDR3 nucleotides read TGTGCCAGCAGCTTAGGGGACACGACTAATGAAAAACTGTTTTTT.